This T cell receptor (beta chain) was captured by sequencing in a study of Ad26.COV2.S vaccination and SARS-CoV-2 variants. V lost 5 bases and J lost 9, with 21 bases in between. The CDR3 has 16 amino acids. Germline V lookup: CDR1 SGHNT, CDR2 YYREEE (reference sequence). As for treatment: 15 to 20 received Ad26.COV2.S at low or high dose, single or two shots; roughly five received placebo; per-sample allocation not given. At day 63 after the first vaccine or placebo injection, samples were drawn. Sequencing was performed with immunoSEQ multiplex PCR; in TCRdb, only in-frame clones are kept and a portion is missing. The data hold more than 300,000 clones, with 86% observed a single time.

This receptor was identified in a person between 18 and 60 years old who received the Ad26.COV2.S COVID-19 vaccine or a placebo. The chain carries TRBV5-4 and TRBJ1-6, with D tentatively TRBD1 (5 bases). The sequencing here drew on peripheral blood, taken in a trial of Ad26.COV2.S vaccine versus placebo. The chain's CDR3 is CASRDWAGLTGSPLHF. CDR3 nucleotide sequence: TGTGCCAGCAGGGACTGGGCAGGGCTAACTGGTTCACCCCTCCACTTT.